Listed below are T cell receptor beta chains from one sample, sequenced in a study of blood T cell repertoires in COVID-19. Using immunoSEQ multiplex PCR, the repertoire was profiled, and TCRdb retains in-frame clones only, with some absent. The table shows roughly 110,000 clones, with about 85% occurring only once. Material for sequencing was peripheral blood. The source of these receptors is a human donor in a cohort sampled during active COVID-19. The CDR3 runs from the conserved cysteine through the conserved F or W. The D gene is left open where the match is weak. Size is omitted from some rows. Given values are once, few, many or a class for expanded clones.

J gene: TRBJ1-1; V gene: TRBV6-5; clone size: -; D gene: -; CDR3 protein: CASSWEGRGGGTEAFF; CDR3 DNA: TGTGCCAGCAGTTGGGAGGGCAGGGGAGGGGGGACTGAAGCTTTCTTT
J gene: TRBJ2-1; V gene: TRBV11-2; clone size: medium-sized; D gene: -; CDR3 protein: CASRSGYNEQFF; CDR3 DNA: TGTGCCAGCAGAAGCGGGTACAATGAGCAGTTCTTC
J gene: TRBJ1-5; V gene: TRBV28; clone size: -; D gene: -; CDR3 protein: CASSTEGLVLMGNQPQHF; CDR3 DNA: TGTGCCAGCAGCACGGAGGGGCTGGTCCTTATGGGCAATCAGCCCCAGCATTTT
J gene: TRBJ1-4; V gene: TRBV5-8; clone size: -; D gene: TRBD1; CDR3 protein: CASSREQGATNEKLFF; CDR3 DNA: TGTGCCAGCAGCAGGGAACAGGGGGCGACTAATGAAAAACTGTTTTTT
J gene: TRBJ2-3; V gene: TRBV2; clone size: -; D gene: TRBD1; CDR3 protein: CASRGGQGDPPDTQYF; CDR3 DNA: TGTGCCAGCAGGGGGGGACAGGGTGACCCCCCCGATACGCAGTATTTT
J gene: TRBJ2-2; V gene: TRBV4-1; clone size: -; D gene: -; CDR3 protein: CASSQGSGITGELFF; CDR3 DNA: TGCGCCAGCAGCCAAGGTTCAGGGATCACCGGGGAGCTGTTTTTT
J gene: TRBJ1-1; V gene: TRBV9; clone size: -; D gene: -; CDR3 protein: CASSVEVWSTEAFF; CDR3 DNA: TGTGCCAGCAGCGTAGAGGTGTGGAGCACTGAAGCTTTCTTT
J gene: TRBJ1-3; V gene: TRBV6-2/TRBV6-3; clone size: -; D gene: TRBD1; CDR3 protein: CASSRGQGGNTIYF; CDR3 DNA: TGTGCCAGCAGCCGCGGACAGGGGGGAAACACCATATATTTT
J gene: TRBJ1-6; V gene: TRBV4-3; clone size: -; D gene: TRBD1; CDR3 protein: CASSQTGGGGNSPLHF; CDR3 DNA: TGCGCCAGCAGCCAAACAGGGGGCGGGGGGAATTCACCCCTCCACTTT
J gene: TRBJ2-1; V gene: TRBV7-9; clone size: -; D gene: TRBD2; CDR3 protein: CASSRPTGTSGGTYNEQFF; CDR3 DNA: TGTGCCAGCAGCCGACCCACCGGGACTAGCGGGGGGACCTACAATGAGCAGTTCTTC
J gene: TRBJ2-3; V gene: TRBV29-1; clone size: -; D gene: TRBD1; CDR3 protein: CSGDSVGADTQYF; CDR3 DNA: TGCAGCGGGGACAGCGTTGGTGCAGATACGCAGTATTTT
J gene: TRBJ1-1; V gene: TRBV25-1; clone size: few; D gene: -; CDR3 protein: CASKPGNTEAFF; CDR3 DNA: TGTGCCAGCAAACCAGGGAACACTGAAGCTTTCTTT
J gene: TRBJ2-1; V gene: TRBV6-5; clone size: -; D gene: TRBD1; CDR3 protein: CASRAGGSINNEQFF; CDR3 DNA: TGTGCCAGCAGGGCAGGGGGCAGCATTAACAATGAGCAGTTCTTC
J gene: TRBJ2-1; V gene: TRBV6-5; clone size: -; D gene: TRBD1; CDR3 protein: CASRGQGSVNEQFF; CDR3 DNA: TGTGCCAGCAGAGGACAGGGTTCGGTGAATGAGCAGTTCTTC
J gene: TRBJ2-2; V gene: TRBV6-5; clone size: -; D gene: -; CDR3 protein: CASVFSGQNTGELFF; CDR3 DNA: TGTGCCAGCGTGTTCTCGGGACAGAACACCGGGGAGCTGTTTTTT
J gene: TRBJ2-5; V gene: TRBV7-2; clone size: -; D gene: TRBD1; CDR3 protein: CASSWGQGTMGTQYF; CDR3 DNA: TGTGCCAGCAGCTGGGGACAGGGGACTATGGGGACCCAGTACTTC
J gene: TRBJ2-7; V gene: TRBV5-4; clone size: few; D gene: -; CDR3 protein: CASSLVGAEQYF; CDR3 DNA: TGTGCCAGCAGCTTGGTGGGGGCCGAGCAGTACTTC
J gene: TRBJ2-3; V gene: TRBV11-2; clone size: -; D gene: TRBD2; CDR3 protein: CASSSYSGGLGDTQYF; CDR3 DNA: TGTGCCAGCAGCTCGTATAGCGGGGGACTGGGAGATACGCAGTATTTT
J gene: TRBJ2-7; V gene: TRBV7-2; clone size: few; D gene: TRBD2; CDR3 protein: CASSPSSGGTYEQYF; CDR3 DNA: TGTGCCAGCAGCCCCTCCAGCGGGGGGACCTACGAGCAGTACTTC
J gene: TRBJ1-1; V gene: TRBV29-1; clone size: few; D gene: TRBD1; CDR3 protein: CSASRTGKNTEAFF; CDR3 DNA: TGCAGCGCTTCTCGGACAGGGAAGAACACTGAAGCTTTCTTT
J gene: TRBJ1-3; V gene: TRBV5-1; clone size: many; D gene: -; CDR3 protein: CASSLRGNEGTIYF; CDR3 DNA: TGCGCCAGCAGCTTGAGAGGGAATGAAGGCACCATATATTTT
J gene: TRBJ2-5; V gene: TRBV20-1; clone size: -; D gene: -; CDR3 protein: CSASRDSATGVTQYF; CDR3 DNA: TGCAGTGCTAGTAGGGATTCTGCCACCGGGGTGACCCAGTACTTC
J gene: TRBJ1-5; V gene: TRBV19; clone size: -; D gene: -; CDR3 protein: CASSKGWGQPQHF; CDR3 DNA: TGTGCCAGTAGTAAGGGGTGGGGTCAGCCCCAGCATTTT
J gene: TRBJ2-2; V gene: TRBV11-2; clone size: once; D gene: TRBD2; CDR3 protein: CASSLMGLAGHTGELFF; CDR3 DNA: TGTGCCAGCAGCTTAATGGGACTAGCGGGCCACACCGGGGAGCTGTTTTTT
J gene: TRBJ1-5; V gene: TRBV30; clone size: few; D gene: -; CDR3 protein: CAWSVPLTGSNQPQHF; CDR3 DNA: TGTGCCTGGAGTGTACCCCTAACAGGGAGCAATCAGCCCCAGCATTTT
J gene: TRBJ2-1; V gene: TRBV7-2; clone size: -; D gene: TRBD2; CDR3 protein: CASSWLGGGVYEQFF; CDR3 DNA: TGTGCCAGCAGTTGGCTAGGCGGGGGGGTCTATGAGCAGTTCTTC
J gene: TRBJ1-1; V gene: TRBV6-5; clone size: once; D gene: -; CDR3 protein: CASRKGGAPEAFF; CDR3 DNA: TGTGCCAGCAGAAAAGGGGGGGCCCCTGAAGCTTTCTTT
J gene: TRBJ1-2; V gene: TRBV12-3/TRBV12-4; clone size: -; D gene: TRBD1; CDR3 protein: CASSRTGGSGYTF; CDR3 DNA: TGTGCCAGCAGCCGAACAGGGGGATCTGGCTACACCTTC
J gene: TRBJ2-1; V gene: TRBV6-1; clone size: -; D gene: -; CDR3 protein: CASSETWGFPNEQFF; CDR3 DNA: TGTGCCAGCAGTGAAACCTGGGGCTTCCCCAATGAGCAGTTCTTC
J gene: TRBJ1-5; V gene: TRBV5-6; clone size: -; D gene: -; CDR3 protein: CASSLAGRNQPQHF; CDR3 DNA: TGTGCCAGCAGCTTGGCAGGGCGCAATCAGCCCCAGCATTTT
J gene: TRBJ2-5; V gene: TRBV6-2/TRBV6-3; clone size: -; D gene: -; CDR3 protein: CASSDSGQETQYF; CDR3 DNA: TGTGCCAGCAGTGACAGTGGCCAAGAGACCCAGTACTTC
J gene: TRBJ1-6; V gene: TRBV6-5; clone size: once; D gene: TRBD1; CDR3 protein: CASTMQTGYNSPLHF; CDR3 DNA: TGTGCCAGCACTATGCAGACAGGGTATAATTCACCCCTCCACTTT
J gene: TRBJ2-2; V gene: TRBV27; clone size: -; D gene: -; CDR3 protein: CASSAGAGELFF; CDR3 DNA: TGTGCCAGCAGTGCAGGGGCCGGGGAGCTGTTTTTT
J gene: TRBJ2-1; V gene: TRBV12-3/TRBV12-4; clone size: -; D gene: -; CDR3 protein: CASSWGEYNEQFF; CDR3 DNA: TGTGCCAGCAGTTGGGGGGAGTACAATGAGCAGTTCTTC
J gene: TRBJ2-7; V gene: TRBV2; clone size: -; D gene: -; CDR3 protein: CASSPGMTATYEQYF; CDR3 DNA: TGTGCCAGCAGCCCCGGCATGACAGCCACCTACGAGCAGTACTTC
J gene: TRBJ2-2; V gene: TRBV7-2; clone size: -; D gene: -; CDR3 protein: CASSLERPMNTGELFF; CDR3 DNA: TGTGCCAGCAGCTTGGAGCGTCCGATGAACACCGGGGAGCTGTTTTTT
J gene: TRBJ2-2; V gene: TRBV5-1; clone size: few; D gene: -; CDR3 protein: CASSLVAGSGELFF; CDR3 DNA: TGCGCCAGCAGCTTGGTGGCAGGGTCAGGGGAGCTGTTTTTT
J gene: TRBJ2-5; V gene: TRBV29-1; clone size: -; D gene: TRBD1; CDR3 protein: CSVEGLFGPGQGGTQYF; CDR3 DNA: TGCAGCGTTGAAGGGTTATTCGGCCCGGGACAGGGCGGGACCCAGTACTTC
J gene: TRBJ2-3; V gene: TRBV5-4; clone size: -; D gene: TRBD2; CDR3 protein: CASSPSGGAGDTQYF; CDR3 DNA: TGTGCCAGCAGCCCTAGCGGGGGGGCTGGAGATACGCAGTATTTT
J gene: TRBJ1-2; V gene: TRBV30; clone size: -; D gene: -; CDR3 protein: CAWGPRVRNYGYTF; CDR3 DNA: TGTGCCTGGGGCCCGAGGGTACGAAACTATGGCTACACCTTC
J gene: TRBJ2-7; V gene: TRBV2; clone size: -; D gene: TRBD1; CDR3 protein: CASSLGTGGEQYF; CDR3 DNA: TGTGCCAGCAGCCTCGGGACAGGGGGCGAGCAGTACTTC
J gene: TRBJ1-6; V gene: TRBV9; clone size: few; D gene: TRBD1; CDR3 protein: CASSVGQGNSPLHF; CDR3 DNA: TGTGCCAGCAGCGTCGGACAGGGGAATTCACCCCTCCACTTT
J gene: TRBJ1-1; V gene: TRBV4-3; clone size: -; D gene: TRBD1; CDR3 protein: CASSQGTGEKNTEAFF; CDR3 DNA: TGCGCCAGCAGCCAAGGGACAGGCGAAAAGAACACTGAAGCTTTCTTT
J gene: TRBJ1-2; V gene: TRBV19; clone size: -; D gene: -; CDR3 protein: CASSISPRSDYGYTF; CDR3 DNA: TGTGCCAGTAGTATAAGCCCCAGGTCCGACTATGGCTACACCTTC
J gene: TRBJ1-5; V gene: TRBV19; clone size: few; D gene: TRBD1; CDR3 protein: CASSMTGYNQPQHF; CDR3 DNA: TGTGCCAGTAGTATGACAGGGTACAATCAGCCCCAGCATTTT
J gene: TRBJ2-7; V gene: TRBV11-3; clone size: -; D gene: TRBD1; CDR3 protein: CASSLEVDREDYEQYF; CDR3 DNA: TGTGCCAGCAGCTTAGAAGTGGACAGGGAGGACTACGAGCAGTACTTC
J gene: TRBJ2-1; V gene: TRBV7-9; clone size: -; D gene: TRBD1; CDR3 protein: CASSLPSQGVSNEQFF; CDR3 DNA: TGTGCCAGCAGCTTACCCAGCCAGGGGGTAAGCAATGAGCAGTTCTTC
J gene: TRBJ2-7; V gene: TRBV7-9; clone size: -; D gene: TRBD2; CDR3 protein: CASSLVGTNYEQYF; CDR3 DNA: TGTGCCAGCAGCTTAGTAGGGACTAACTACGAGCAGTACTTC
J gene: TRBJ1-1; V gene: TRBV19; clone size: -; D gene: -; CDR3 protein: CASSPSLGRDTEAFF; CDR3 DNA: TGTGCCAGTAGCCCCTCCCTTGGCAGGGACACTGAAGCTTTCTTT
J gene: TRBJ2-7; V gene: TRBV7-9; clone size: -; D gene: -; CDR3 protein: CASSSISYEQYF; CDR3 DNA: TGTGCCAGCAGCTCGATTAGCTACGAGCAGTACTTC
J gene: TRBJ1-1; V gene: TRBV4-1; clone size: -; D gene: -; CDR3 protein: CASSQEWRVNTEAFF; CDR3 DNA: TGCGCCAGCAGCCAAGAATGGAGGGTGAACACTGAAGCTTTCTTT
J gene: TRBJ2-3; V gene: TRBV28; clone size: -; D gene: -; CDR3 protein: CATIDWETDTQYF; CDR3 DNA: TGTGCCACCATAGACTGGGAGACAGATACGCAGTATTTT
J gene: TRBJ2-7; V gene: TRBV27; clone size: -; D gene: TRBD1; CDR3 protein: CASSRDRRYEQYF; CDR3 DNA: TGTGCCAGCAGCCGGGACAGGCGGTACGAGCAGTACTTC
J gene: TRBJ2-3; V gene: TRBV19; clone size: -; D gene: -; CDR3 protein: CASSIAGTDTQYF; CDR3 DNA: TGTGCCAGTAGTATAGCAGGCACAGATACGCAGTATTTT
J gene: TRBJ2-1; V gene: TRBV7-2; clone size: -; D gene: TRBD1; CDR3 protein: CASLPGQGYNEQFF; CDR3 DNA: TGTGCCAGCCTCCCGGGACAGGGCTACAATGAGCAGTTCTTC